Following are 20 T cell receptor beta chains from one sample sequenced in a study of Ad26.COV2.S vaccination and SARS-CoV-2 variants (dated by TCRdb to the early 2020s). Library generation was performed with the immunoSEQ multiplex PCR assay. TCRdb obtained this table from immuneACCESS and retained in-frame rearrangements with V and J assigned. These tables miss some clones; where compared with another copy, unresolved V genes account for less than half of the shortfall, and the remainder is unexplained. A total of approximately 340,000 clones appear in this sample, more than 75% of them only once. About 3.3% of the sample rests with the top ten. The sample's treatment or condition, from its label and the paper: around 19 received Ad26.COV2.S at low or high dose, single or two shots; several received placebo; per-sample allocation not given. For vaccine and placebo recipients, repertoires were sequenced using samples collected on day 63 after the first injection.

The sequencing used peripheral blood, collected in a trial of Ad26.COV2.S vaccine versus placebo. The source is a person aged 18 to 65 who received the Ad26.COV2.S COVID-19 vaccine or a placebo.

The chain combines TRBV2 with TRBJ1-1, with no clear D. Germline V gene data show CDR1 as SNHLY and CDR2 as FYNNEI. Trimming stripped 1 base from V and 6 bases from J, with 6 bases between. This CDR3 is 12 amino acids long. The CDR3 DNA reads as TGTGCCAGCAGTGAAGTAAGGGCTGAAGCTTTCTTT. Amino acids: CASSEVRAEAFF.

This clone was observed at least ten times. J is TRBJ2-2 and V is TRBV7-9, with D possibly being TRBD1 (6 bases). Trimming pared 8 bases from V and 4 bases from J, leaving 14 bases between. From germline, CDR1 is SEHNR and CDR2 FQNEAQ (reference sequence). The CDR3 covers 14 residues. The CDR3 DNA reads as TGTGCCAGCCGGCAGGGGTCGGGCACCGGGGAGCTGTTTTTT. It is translated as CASRQGSGTGELFF.

The chain uses TRBV4-1 and TRBJ1-5; no clear D. Trimming removed 2 bases from V and 2 bases from J, with 10 bases in between. This CDR3 region has 15 residues. Germline lookup yields CDR1 MGHRA and CDR2 YSYEKL. CDR3 residues: CASSQPRRGNQPQHF. In DNA form, the CDR3 reads TGCGCCAGCAGCCAACCCAGGAGGGGCAATCAGCCCCAGCATTTT.

The V and J genes are TRBV24-1 and TRBJ2-1; 8 bases are a match to TRBD1. CDR3 length equals 17 residues. Germline CDR1 is KGHDR and CDR2 is SFDVKD. J gave up 6 bases and V 1 base, and 10 bases lay outside the gene matches. The CDR3 DNA follows: TGTGCCACCAGTGATTTTCTAGGGACAGGTAGCGTCAATGAGCAGTTCTTC. Protein sequence: CATSDFLGTGSVNEQFF.

This clone came up once. The chain couples TRBV2 to TRBJ2-7, with D perhaps matching TRBD1 (6 bases). Trimming took 8 bases from V and 4 from J, leaving 15 bases between them. Germline V lookup: CDR1 SNHLY, CDR2 FYNNEI. This CDR3 is 13 amino acids long. The CDR3, as DNA: TGTGCCAGCGGGGCAGGACAGTGGTACGAGCAGTACTTC. Translation gives CASGAGQWYEQYF. Full variable domain (missing parts from reference TRBV2 and TRBJ2-7): EPEVTQTPSHQVTQMGQEVILRCVPISNHLYFYWYRQILGQKVEFLVSFYNNEISEKSEIFDDQFSVERPDGSNFTLKIRSTKLEDSAMYFCASGAGQWYEQYFGPGTRLTVT.

This clone was seen only a few times. The chain uses TRBV10-1 and TRBJ2-2, with no clear D. V dropped 6 bases and J dropped 6 bases, with 14 bases sitting between them. The germline CDR1 and CDR2 sequences are WNHNN and SYGVQD (reference sequence). CDR3 length equals 14 residues. DNA for the CDR3: TGCGCCAGCAGGCAACTCGTGGGTGCCGGGGAGCTGTTTTTT. As protein: CASRQLVGAGELFF.

A few counts support this clone. The J gene is TRBJ1-2, the V gene TRBV18, with TRBD1 identical over 8 bases. The V gene's germline CDR1 is KGHSH and CDR2 LQKENI. The CDR3 extends over 14 amino acids. J lost 3 bases, V lost 5 bases, and 5 bases had no gene match. The CDR3 nucleotides are TGTGCCAGCTCATCCCCGGACAGGGACTATGGCTACACCTTC. Translating it yields CASSSPDRDYGYTF. Filled out from reference TRBV18 and TRBJ1-2, the complete variable domain reads NAGVMQNPRHLVRRRGQEARLRCSPMKGHSHVYWYRQLPEEGLKFMVYLQKENIIDESGMPKERFSAEFPKEGPSILRIQQVVRGDSAAYFCASSSPDRDYGYTFGSGTRLTVV.

The gene calls are TRBV3-1 (or the pseudogene TRBV3-2) and TRBJ2-5; 8 bases line up with TRBD2. The length of the CDR3 is 17 residues. Germline V gene sequence: CDR1 LGHDT, CDR2 YNNKEL (reference sequence). Unmatched junction bases numbered 12, after V lost 4 bases and J lost 2 bases. As DNA, the CDR3 is TGTGCCAGCAGCCCCCACGGGGGGGGAGTAGGTCAAGAGACCCAGTACTTC. It is translated as CASSPHGGGVGQETQYF.

The V and J genes are TRBV7-9 and TRBJ2-7; the match to TRBD1 covers 10 bases. Germline-derived CDR1 and CDR2 are SEHNR and FQNEAQ (reference sequence). CDR3 length: 14 residues. After removal of 1 base from V and 7 bases from J, the junction contained 4 bases not matched to a gene. CDR3 nucleotide sequence: TGTGCCAGCAGCTTAGAGGGACAGGGGAGTGAGCAGTACTTC. Translating gives CASSLEGQGSEQYF.

The genes are TRBV19 and TRBJ2-5, with TRBD2 as a possible D gene (6 bases). V was trimmed by 1 base and J by 7 bases, leaving 19 bases between them. Germline-derived CDR1 and CDR2 are LNHDA and SQIVND (reference sequence). The CDR3 is 16 residues long. CDR3 residues: CASSIGGGAAGGTQYF. DNA of the CDR3: TGTGCCAGTAGTATAGGAGGCGGGGCCGCCGGCGGGACCCAGTACTTC. The whole variable domain, remainder taken from reference TRBV19 and TRBJ2-5, is DGGITQSPKYLFRKEGQNVTLSCEQNLNHDAMYWYRQDPGQGLRLIYYSQIVNDFQKGDIAEGYSVSREKKESFPLTVTSAQKNPTAFYLCASSIGGGAAGGTQYFGPGTRLLVL.

The V call is TRBV18, the J call TRBJ1-6; D not certain. The CDR3 is 17 amino acids. Trimming removed 0 bases from V and 9 bases from J, with 18 bases in between. CDR1 is KGHSH and CDR2 is LQKENI in the germline V gene. CDR3 amino acids: CASSPPSPPKSSSPLHF. For the CDR3, the DNA is TGTGCCAGCTCACCACCGAGCCCCCCGAAAAGTAGTTCACCCCTCCACTTT. Full variable domain (remainder filled in from reference TRBV18 and TRBJ1-6): NAGVMQNPRHLVRRRGQEARLRCSPMKGHSHVYWYRQLPEEGLKFMVYLQKENIIDESGMPKERFSAEFPKEGPSILRIQQVVRGDSAAYFCASSPPSPPKSSSPLHFGNGTRLTVT.

This rearrangement joins TRBV2 to TRBJ1-2, with TRBD1 matching 7 bases. The length of the CDR3 is 14 residues. The trim removed 4 bases at V and 7 bases at J, leaving 9 bases unmatched. Germline assignment: CDR1 SNHLY and CDR2 FYNNEI. The CDR3 DNA reads TGTGCCAGCAGTGTTTCTCGGGACAGCCTTGGCTACACCTTC. Translated: CASSVSRDSLGYTF.

The chain carries TRBV12-3 or TRBV12-4 and TRBJ1-2; D gene unclear. V dropped 3 bases and J dropped 4 bases, with 9 bases sitting between them. This CDR3 contains 13 residues. The CDR3 reads CASSFNGFYGYTF. CDR3 nucleotide sequence: TGTGCCAGCAGTTTTAACGGATTCTATGGCTACACCTTC.

V and J are TRBV7-8 and TRBJ2-5, with TRBD2 as a possible D gene (5 bases). Germline V gene sequence: CDR1 SGHVS, CDR2 FQNEAQ. CDR3 length: 15 amino acids. The V end lost 5 bases, the J end lost 4 bases, and 17 bases lay between the germline ends. CDR3: CASSRLDGGRETQYF. The CDR3 DNA sequence: TGTGCCAGCAGCCGGTTAGACGGAGGCCGAGAGACCCAGTACTTC.

The rearrangement links TRBV21-1 to TRBJ2-7; the table calls TRBD1, which could not be checked here. TRBV21-1 is a pseudogene segment. The CDR3 consists of 15 residues. CDR3 sequence (DNA): TGTGCCAGCAGCGAAGGGAGACAGAGACTCTACGAGCAGTACTTC. It specifies CASSEGRQRLYEQYF.

The chain recombines TRBV11-2 with TRBJ1-2; 9 nucleotides align to TRBD1. The J segment lost 0 bases and the V segment lost 5 bases, leaving 1 base of the junction unmatched. The CDR3 covers 14 residues. The V gene's germline CDR1 is SGHAT and CDR2 FQNNGV. The CDR3 spells CASSGTGPNYGYTF. The CDR3 nucleotides read TGTGCCAGCAGCGGGACAGGGCCTAACTATGGCTACACCTTC.

V usage is TRBV10-2 and J usage is TRBJ2-2, with D tentatively TRBD1 or TRBD2 (5 bases each). The CDR3 is 14 residues long. With 7 bases removed from V and 6 bases from J, the gap between germline ends came to 15 bases. The germline V gene encodes CDR1 WSHSY and CDR2 SAAADI. CDR3 residues: CASNSISGPGELFF. The CDR3 nucleotides read TGCGCCAGCAACTCGATCTCGGGGCCCGGGGAGCTGTTTTTT.

In DNA, the CDR3 is TGTGCCAGCACCTCGGGGTCCTATGAAAAACTGTTTTTT. Translation gives CASTSGSYEKLFF. V gene TRBV12-3 or TRBV12-4 combines with J gene TRBJ1-4; D call uncertain. The CDR3 spans 13 residues. Trimming left V 7 bases short and J 6 bases short, with 12 bases between.

This chain uses TRBV5-5 with TRBJ1-1; 8 bases are shared with TRBD1. This CDR3 is 15 amino acids long. The trim removed 4 bases at V and 4 bases at J, leaving 9 bases unmatched. The germline CDR1 and CDR2 sequences are SGHKS and YYEKEE (reference sequence). The CDR3 DNA follows: TGTGCCAGCAGCAGACAAACTACAGGGGGCACTGAAGCTTTCTTT. Translating gives CASSRQTTGGTEAFF.

The gene calls are TRBV10-3 and TRBJ2-3, with 11 bases that match TRBD2. This CDR3 contains 17 residues. From germline, CDR1 is ENHRY and CDR2 SYGVKD. J lost 1 base, V lost 3 bases, and 6 bases had no gene match. The DNA of the CDR3 is TGTGCCATCAGTGACGATAGCGGGAGGGCGCGCACAGATACGCAGTATTTT. Residues: CAISDDSGRARTDTQYF.